A single sample gave rise to the 14 T cell receptor beta chains below, sequenced in a study of identical twins. TCRdb re-analysed the 5' RACE reads in MiXCR, keeping a single row per CDR3 protein. The sample holds 130,000 to 150,000 distinct CDR3 sequences, around 3.6% seen once. Sequencing input: memory T cells sorted from blood. The source of these receptors is a man between 18 and 35 years old in good health.

This clonotype was recorded a few times. The chain uses TRBV28 and TRBJ2-3; D could derive from TRBD1 or TRBD2 (8 bases each). The ends were cut back, 3 bases at V and 2 bases at J, with 24 bases in the middle. The length of the CDR3 is 19 residues. Germline-derived CDR1 and CDR2 are MDHEN and SYDVKM. The CDR3 DNA is TGTGCCAGCAGTTTCGACAGGGGTCGTGTTAGCGGGGACACAGATACGCAGTATTTT. Its translation is CASSFDRGRVSGDTDTQYF. Supplemented by reference TRBV28 and TRBJ2-3, the full variable domain reads DVKVTQSSRYLVKRTGEKVFLECVQDMDHENMFWYRQDPGLGLRLIYFSYDVKMKEKGDIPEGYSVSREKKERFSLILESASTNQTSMYLCASSFDRGRVSGDTDTQYFGPGTRLTVL.

This clonotype was seen repeatedly, ten times or more. The V and J genes are TRBV5-1 and TRBJ1-4; possible D gene TRBD1, 5 bases. Trimming removed 7 bases from V and 7 bases from J, with 20 bases in between. This CDR3 region has 15 residues. Germline-derived CDR1 and CDR2 are SGHRS and YFSETQ. This CDR3 is CASAPGSGGSEKLFF. The CDR3 nucleotides are TGCGCCAGCGCCCCCGGGAGTGGGGGTAGTGAAAAACTGTTTTTT.

This clonotype was detected ten times or more. The genes are TRBV2 and TRBJ2-3; 10 positions agree with TRBD2. Germline CDR1 is SNHLY and CDR2 is FYNNEI. V shed 7 bases and J 4 bases; nucleotides not matched to a gene: 11. The CDR3 is made up of 16 amino acids. The CDR3 DNA reads as TGTGCCAGCAACCGAAAAGCGGGAGGGCCGCCAGATACGCAGTATTTT. Its protein is CASNRKAGGPPDTQYF. The full variable domain, with the rest looked up from reference TRBV2 and TRBJ2-3, is EPEVTQTPSHQVTQMGQEVILRCVPISNHLYFYWYRQILGQKVEFLVSFYNNEISEKSEIFDDQFSVERPDGSNFTLKIRSTKLEDSAMYFCASNRKAGGPPDTQYFGPGTRLTVL.

In its sample, this clonotype was seen many times. The rearrangement links TRBV29-1 to TRBJ1-3; no clear D gene. CDR3 size: 11 residues. In germline, CDR1 is SQVTM, CDR2 ANQGSEA. Trimming took off 6 bases at V and 4 bases at J, with 7 bases between the two ends. CDR3 residues: CSVPIGNTIYF. The CDR3 DNA reads TGCAGCGTCCCGATCGGAAACACCATATATTTT.

The genes are TRBV20-1 and TRBJ2-3; TRBD2 matches at 8 bases. From germline, CDR1 is DFQATT and CDR2 SNEGSKA (reference sequence). Germline trimming cut 7 bases from V and 2 bases from J; bases unmatched to any gene: 8. The CDR3 consists of 14 residues. The DNA for the CDR3 is TGCAGTGAAATGCGGGAGGCCCCCACAGATACGCAGTATTTT. Protein: CSEMREAPTDTQYF.

This clonotype was detected ten times or more. The chain combines TRBV10-3 with TRBJ1-6, with D maybe TRBD1 (5 bases). This CDR3 spans 18 amino acids. CDR1 ENHRY and CDR2 SYGVKD come from the germline V gene. Trimming pared 3 bases from V and 0 bases from J, leaving 15 bases between. In nucleotides, the CDR3 is TGTGCCATCAGTGATAGTTGGGACCGCAGCTCCTATAATTCACCCCTCCACTTT. Translated, it gives CAISDSWDRSSYNSPLHF.

In regard to this clonotype: This clone may be a read error of a much larger clone one base away. The CDR3 sequence is CASSVGIRGTTEAFF. CDR3 coding DNA: TGTGCCAGCAGCGTAGGTATCAGGGGGACGACTGAAGCTTTCTTT. J is TRBJ1-1 and V is TRBV9; 7 bases are a match to TRBD1. J lost 5 bases, V lost 0 bases, and 7 bases had no gene match. In germline, CDR1 is SGDLS, CDR2 YYNGEE. The CDR3 spans 15 residues.

This clonotype was observed many times. The chain couples TRBV5-6 to TRBJ2-5; TRBD2 aligns across 12 bases. V was pared by 3 bases and J by 5 bases, with 5 bases of the junction left unmatched. Germline V lookup: CDR1 SGHDT, CDR2 YYEEEE. CDR3 length: 15 amino acids. CDR3 DNA sequence: TGTGCCAGCAGCTCACTAGCGGGAGGCCTGGAGACCCAGTACTTC. Protein sequence: CASSSLAGGLETQYF.

A few counts support this clonotype. The chain is built from TRBV6-2 or TRBV6-3 and TRBJ1-1, with 7 bases matching TRBD1. Germline CDR1 MNHEY, CDR2 SVGEGT. CDR3 length: 14 amino acids. Trimming took 9 bases from V and 1 from J; bases not matched to a gene: 8. CDR3 DNA sequence: TGTGCCAGTACCCGACAGGGCTGGAACACTGAAGCTTTCTTT. Residues: CASTRQGWNTEAFF.

Many counts were recorded for this clonotype. This sequence joins TRBV20-1 and TRBJ1-1, with 12 nucleotides matching TRBD1. Germline CDR1 reads DFQATT; CDR2 reads SNEGSKA (reference sequence). J lost 0 bases, V lost 0 bases, and 2 bases had no gene match. The CDR3 has 16 residues. The CDR3 spells CSAREWDRGLNTEAFF. The CDR3 DNA reads as TGCAGTGCTAGAGAATGGGACAGGGGGCTGAACACTGAAGCTTTCTTT.

On this clonotype: With a much larger clone just one base away, this may be a read error. Without the conserved terminal phenylalanine or tryptophan, this CDR3 likely stems from a read error. This chain links TRBV12-3 or TRBV12-4 with TRBJ1-3; D gene uncertain. V was pared by 4 bases and J by 4 bases, with 8 bases between. This CDR3 is 13 amino acids long. DNA of the CDR3: TGTGCCAGCAGTTCCACAGACGGAAACACCATATATTCT. The encoded protein is CASSSTDGNTIYS.

In this sample, this clonotype turned up many times. The gene calls are TRBV12-3 or TRBV12-4 and TRBJ2-1, with D possibly matching TRBD1 (5 bases). CDR3 size: 16 residues. The ends were cut back, 5 bases at V and 6 bases at J, with 20 bases in the middle. The CDR3 coding sequence is TGTGCCAGCAGTCCCGATATGACAGTGTTTGGCAATGAGCAGTTCTTC. It is translated as CASSPDMTVFGNEQFF.

In this sample, this clonotype turned up many times. The gene calls are TRBV24-1 and TRBJ2-1; the match to TRBD2 covers 8 bases. The CDR3 is 13 amino acids. J gave up 15 bases and V 4 bases, and 10 bases lay outside the gene matches. Germline CDR1 is KGHDR and CDR2 is SFDVKD. CDR3 region: CATSEQKGLALFF. The CDR3 DNA follows: TGTGCCACCAGTGAACAAAAAGGACTAGCTCTGTTCTTC.

This clonotype was seen repeatedly, ten times or more. The V call is TRBV12-3 or TRBV12-4, the J call TRBJ2-1, with TRBD2 matching 12 bases. The length of the CDR3 is 15 residues. V lost 5 bases to trimming and J lost 9 bases; unmatched junction nucleotides: 8. The CDR3 spells CASSALAGGQGEQFF. The CDR3 DNA reads TGTGCCAGCAGTGCTCTAGCGGGAGGGCAAGGTGAGCAGTTCTTC.